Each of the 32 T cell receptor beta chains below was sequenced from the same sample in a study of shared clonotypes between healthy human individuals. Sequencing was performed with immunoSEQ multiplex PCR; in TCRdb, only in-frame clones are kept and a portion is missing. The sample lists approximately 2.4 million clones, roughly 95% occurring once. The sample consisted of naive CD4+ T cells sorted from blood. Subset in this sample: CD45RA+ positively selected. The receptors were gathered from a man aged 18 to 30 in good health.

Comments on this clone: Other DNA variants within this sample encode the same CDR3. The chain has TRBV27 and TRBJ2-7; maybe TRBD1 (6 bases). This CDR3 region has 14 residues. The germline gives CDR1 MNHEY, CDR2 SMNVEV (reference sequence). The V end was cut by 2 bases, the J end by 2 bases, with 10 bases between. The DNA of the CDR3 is TGTGCCAGCAGTTTAGGCAGGGGAGCCTACGAGCAGTACTTC. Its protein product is CASSLGRGAYEQYF.

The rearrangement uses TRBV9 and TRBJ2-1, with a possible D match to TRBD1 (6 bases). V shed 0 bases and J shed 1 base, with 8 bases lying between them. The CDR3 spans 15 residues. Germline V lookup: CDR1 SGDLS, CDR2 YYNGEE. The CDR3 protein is CASSVVQGSYNEQFF. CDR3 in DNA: TGTGCCAGCAGCGTAGTCCAGGGGTCCTACAATGAGCAGTTCTTC.

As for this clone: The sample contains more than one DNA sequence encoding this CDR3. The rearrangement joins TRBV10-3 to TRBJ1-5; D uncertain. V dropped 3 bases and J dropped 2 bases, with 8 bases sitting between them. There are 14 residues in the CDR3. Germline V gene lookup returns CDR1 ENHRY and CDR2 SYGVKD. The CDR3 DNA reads TGTGCCATCAGTGACAGCGGCGGCAATCAGCCCCAGCATTTT. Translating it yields CAISDSGGNQPQHF.

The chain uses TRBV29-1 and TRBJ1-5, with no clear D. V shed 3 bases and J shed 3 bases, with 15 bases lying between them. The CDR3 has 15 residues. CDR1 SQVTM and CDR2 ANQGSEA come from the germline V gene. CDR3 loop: CSVDDRTAYNQPQHF. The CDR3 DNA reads TGCAGCGTTGATGATAGGACCGCGTACAATCAGCCCCAGCATTTT.

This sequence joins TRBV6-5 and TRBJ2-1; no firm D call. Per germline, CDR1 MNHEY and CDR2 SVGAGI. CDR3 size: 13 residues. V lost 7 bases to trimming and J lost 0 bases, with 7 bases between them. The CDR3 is CASKTTSYNEQFF. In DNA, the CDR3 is TGTGCCAGCAAGACGACCTCCTACAATGAGCAGTTCTTC.

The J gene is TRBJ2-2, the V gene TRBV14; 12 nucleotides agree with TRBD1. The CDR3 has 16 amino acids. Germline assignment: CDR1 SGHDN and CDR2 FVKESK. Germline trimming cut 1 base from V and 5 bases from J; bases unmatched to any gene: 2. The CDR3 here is CASSQGDRGHTGELFF. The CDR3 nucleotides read TGTGCCAGCAGCCAAGGGGACAGGGGGCATACCGGGGAGCTGTTTTTT.

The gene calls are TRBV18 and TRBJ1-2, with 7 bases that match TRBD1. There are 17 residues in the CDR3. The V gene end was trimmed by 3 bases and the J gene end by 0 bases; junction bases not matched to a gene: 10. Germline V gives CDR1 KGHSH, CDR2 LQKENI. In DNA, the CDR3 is TGTGCCAGCTCACCGGGGACGAACAGGGGCACTAACTATGGCTACACCTTC. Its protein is CASSPGTNRGTNYGYTF.

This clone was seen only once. CDR3 amino acids: CASSYSSELGNQPQHF. The DNA for the CDR3 is TGTGCCAGCAGTTACTCGAGTGAGTTAGGCAATCAGCCCCAGCATTTT. V usage is TRBV6-6 and J usage is TRBJ1-5; D is ambiguous. The CDR3 has 16 residues. Germline V lookup: CDR1 MNHNY, CDR2 SVGAGI (reference sequence). Trimming cost V 0 bases and J 2 bases, with 11 bases left between them.

CDR3 loop: CASTGAGANVLTF. The CDR3 DNA reads as TGTGCCAGCACAGGGGCTGGGGCCAACGTCCTGACTTTC. The chain is built from TRBV19 and TRBJ2-6, with TRBD1 matching 7 bases. Germline V CDR1 and CDR2: LNHDA, SQIVND (reference sequence). With 9 bases clipped from V and 2 bases from J, the junction kept 1 base outside the gene matches. This CDR3 comprises 13 residues.

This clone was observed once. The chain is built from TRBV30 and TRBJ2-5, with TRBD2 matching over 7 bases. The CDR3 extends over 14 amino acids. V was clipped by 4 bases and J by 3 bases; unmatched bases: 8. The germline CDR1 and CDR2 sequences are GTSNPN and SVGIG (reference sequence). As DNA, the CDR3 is TGTGCCTGGACCCTCCGGGCGGGAGAAGAGACCCAGTACTTC. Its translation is CAWTLRAGEETQYF.

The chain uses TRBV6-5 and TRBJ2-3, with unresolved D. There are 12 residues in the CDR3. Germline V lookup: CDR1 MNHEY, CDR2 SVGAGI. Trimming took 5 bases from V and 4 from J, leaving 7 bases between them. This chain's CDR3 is CASSDGSDTQYF. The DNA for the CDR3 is TGTGCCAGCAGTGACGGGTCAGATACGCAGTATTTT.

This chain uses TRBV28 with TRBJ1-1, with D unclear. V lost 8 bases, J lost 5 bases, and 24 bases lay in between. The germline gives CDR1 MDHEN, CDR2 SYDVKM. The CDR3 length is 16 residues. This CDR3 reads CASGPAVHSQQTEAFF. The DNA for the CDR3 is TGTGCCAGCGGACCAGCCGTACACTCTCAACAAACTGAAGCTTTCTTT.

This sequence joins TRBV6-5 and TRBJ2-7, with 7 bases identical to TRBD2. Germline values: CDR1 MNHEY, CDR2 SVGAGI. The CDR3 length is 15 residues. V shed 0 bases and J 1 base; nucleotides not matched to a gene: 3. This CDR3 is CASSYSDSGSYEQYF. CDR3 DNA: TGTGCCAGCAGTTACTCGGATAGCGGGTCCTACGAGCAGTACTTC.

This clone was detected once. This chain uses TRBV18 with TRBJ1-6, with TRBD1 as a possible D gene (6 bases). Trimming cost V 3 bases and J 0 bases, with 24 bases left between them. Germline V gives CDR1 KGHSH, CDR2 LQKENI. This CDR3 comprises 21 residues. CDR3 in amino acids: CASSPNFWAGAPNSYNSPLHF. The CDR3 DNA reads TGTGCCAGCTCACCGAACTTTTGGGCAGGGGCACCGAACTCCTATAATTCACCCCTCCACTTT.

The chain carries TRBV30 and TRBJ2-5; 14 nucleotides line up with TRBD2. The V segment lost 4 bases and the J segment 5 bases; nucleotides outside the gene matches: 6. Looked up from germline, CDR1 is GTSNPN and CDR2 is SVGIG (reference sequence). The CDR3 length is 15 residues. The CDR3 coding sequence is TGTGCCTGGAAGAGGACTAGCGGGAGGTGGGAGACCCAGTACTTC. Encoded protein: CAWKRTSGRWETQYF.

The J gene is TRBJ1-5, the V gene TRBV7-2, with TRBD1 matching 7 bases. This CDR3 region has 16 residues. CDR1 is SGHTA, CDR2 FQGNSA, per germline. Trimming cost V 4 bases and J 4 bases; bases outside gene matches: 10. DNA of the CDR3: TGTGCCAGCAGCTCGCGGGACAGTCCCTTAAATCAGCCCCAGCATTTT. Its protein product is CASSSRDSPLNQPQHF.

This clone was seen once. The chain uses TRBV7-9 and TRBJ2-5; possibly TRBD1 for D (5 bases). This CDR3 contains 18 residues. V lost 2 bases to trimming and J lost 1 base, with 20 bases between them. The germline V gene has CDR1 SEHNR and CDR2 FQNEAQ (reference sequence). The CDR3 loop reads CASSLFPRQRNPQETQYF. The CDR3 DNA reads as TGTGCCAGCAGCTTATTCCCGAGACAGAGGAACCCCCAAGAGACCCAGTACTTC.

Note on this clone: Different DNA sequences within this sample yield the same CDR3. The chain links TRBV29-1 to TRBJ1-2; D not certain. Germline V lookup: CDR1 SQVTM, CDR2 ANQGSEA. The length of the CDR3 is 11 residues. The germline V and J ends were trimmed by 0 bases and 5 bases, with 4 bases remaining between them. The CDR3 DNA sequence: TGCAGCGTTGAAGAGGGGTATGGCTACACCTTC. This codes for CSVEEGYGYTF.

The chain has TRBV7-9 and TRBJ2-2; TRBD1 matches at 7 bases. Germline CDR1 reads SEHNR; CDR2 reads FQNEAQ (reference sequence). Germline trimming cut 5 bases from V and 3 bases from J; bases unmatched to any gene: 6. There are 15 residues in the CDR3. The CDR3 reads CASSPGQTYTGELFF. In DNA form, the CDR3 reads TGTGCCAGCAGCCCGGGACAGACTTACACCGGGGAGCTGTTTTTT. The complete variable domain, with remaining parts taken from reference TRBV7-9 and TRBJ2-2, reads DTGVSQNPRHKITKRGQNVTFRCDPISEHNRLYWYRQTLGQGPEFLTYFQNEAQLEKSRLLSDRFSAERPKGSFSTLEIQRTEQGDSAMYLCASSPGQTYTGELFFGEGSRLTVL.

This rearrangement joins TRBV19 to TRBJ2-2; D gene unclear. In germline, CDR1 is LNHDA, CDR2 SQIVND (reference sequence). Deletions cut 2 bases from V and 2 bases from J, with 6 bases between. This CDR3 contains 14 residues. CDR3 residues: CASSIMTNTGELFF. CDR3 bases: TGTGCCAGTAGTATAATGACCAACACCGGGGAGCTGTTTTTT.

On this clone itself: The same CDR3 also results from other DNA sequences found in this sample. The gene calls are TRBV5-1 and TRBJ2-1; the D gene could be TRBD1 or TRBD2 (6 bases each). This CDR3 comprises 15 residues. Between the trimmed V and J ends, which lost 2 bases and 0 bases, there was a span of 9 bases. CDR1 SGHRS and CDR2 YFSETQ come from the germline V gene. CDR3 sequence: CASSLGGSSYNEQFF. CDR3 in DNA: TGCGCCAGCAGCTTAGGGGGGAGCTCCTACAATGAGCAGTTCTTC.

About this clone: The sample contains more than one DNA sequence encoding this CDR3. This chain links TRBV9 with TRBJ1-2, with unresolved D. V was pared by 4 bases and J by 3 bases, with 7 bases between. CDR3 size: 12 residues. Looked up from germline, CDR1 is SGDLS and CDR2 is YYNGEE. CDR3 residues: CASSRTDYGYTF. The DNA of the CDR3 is TGTGCCAGCAGCCGGACGGACTATGGCTACACCTTC.

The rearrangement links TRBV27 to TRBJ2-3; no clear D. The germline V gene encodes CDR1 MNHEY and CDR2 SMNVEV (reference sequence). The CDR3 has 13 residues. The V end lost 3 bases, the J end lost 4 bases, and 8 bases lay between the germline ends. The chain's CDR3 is CASSFHGADTQYF. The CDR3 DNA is TGTGCCAGCAGTTTCCACGGAGCAGATACGCAGTATTTT.

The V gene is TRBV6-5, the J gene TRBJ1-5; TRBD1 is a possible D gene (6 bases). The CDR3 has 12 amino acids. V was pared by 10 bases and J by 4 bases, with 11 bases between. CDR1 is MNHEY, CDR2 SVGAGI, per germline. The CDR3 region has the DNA TGTGCCACTCGAACAGGGAATCAGCCCCAGCATTTT. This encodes CATRTGNQPQHF.

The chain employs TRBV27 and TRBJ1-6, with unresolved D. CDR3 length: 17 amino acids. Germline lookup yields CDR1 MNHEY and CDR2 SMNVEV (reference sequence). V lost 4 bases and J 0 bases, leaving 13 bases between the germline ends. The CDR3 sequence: CASSSYDLSSYNSPLHF. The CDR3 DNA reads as TGTGCCAGCAGTTCATACGACCTGAGCTCCTATAATTCACCCCTCCACTTT.

The CDR3 DNA follows: TGTGCCAGCAGCGCTAGTCATAATTCACCCCTCCACTTT. Protein: CASSASHNSPLHF. The chain has TRBV9 and TRBJ1-6; no firm D call. With 3 bases removed from V and 5 bases from J, the gap between germline ends came to 6 bases. There are 13 residues in the CDR3. Germline values: CDR1 SGDLS, CDR2 YYNGEE.

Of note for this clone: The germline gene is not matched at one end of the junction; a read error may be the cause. CDR3 sequence: CASSPQGAVTDTQYF. The CDR3 region has the DNA TGTGCCAGCTCGCCACAGGGGGCAGTAACAGATACGCAGTATTTT. V and J are TRBV18 and TRBJ2-3; 9 bases map to TRBD1. Looked up from germline, CDR1 is KGHSH and CDR2 is LQKENI. This CDR3 has 15 amino acids.

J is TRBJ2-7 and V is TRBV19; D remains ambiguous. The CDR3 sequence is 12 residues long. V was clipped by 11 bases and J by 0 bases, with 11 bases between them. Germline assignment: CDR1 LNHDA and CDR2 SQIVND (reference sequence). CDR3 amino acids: CACRDSSYEQYF. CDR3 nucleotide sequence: TGTGCCTGTCGCGATAGCTCCTACGAGCAGTACTTC.

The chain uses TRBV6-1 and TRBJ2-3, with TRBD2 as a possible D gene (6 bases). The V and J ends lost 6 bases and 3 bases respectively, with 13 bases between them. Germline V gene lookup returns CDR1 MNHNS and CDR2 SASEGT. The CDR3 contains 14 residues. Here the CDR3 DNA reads TGTGCCAGCAGGGCGGGACTCCAGACAGATACGCAGTATTTT. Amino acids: CASRAGLQTDTQYF.

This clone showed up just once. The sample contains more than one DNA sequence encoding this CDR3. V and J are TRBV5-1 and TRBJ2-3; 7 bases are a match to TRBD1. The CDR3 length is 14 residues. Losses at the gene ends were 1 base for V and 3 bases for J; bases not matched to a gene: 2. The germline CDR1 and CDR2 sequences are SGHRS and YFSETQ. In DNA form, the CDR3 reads TGCGCCAGCAGCTTGAGACAGGGAACAGATACGCAGTATTTT. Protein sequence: CASSLRQGTDTQYF.

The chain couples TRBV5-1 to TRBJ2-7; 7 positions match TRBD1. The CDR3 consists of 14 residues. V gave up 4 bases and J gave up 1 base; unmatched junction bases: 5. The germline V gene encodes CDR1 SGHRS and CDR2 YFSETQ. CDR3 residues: CASSPGQLSYEQYF. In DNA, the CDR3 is TGCGCCAGCAGCCCGGGACAGCTGTCCTACGAGCAGTACTTC.

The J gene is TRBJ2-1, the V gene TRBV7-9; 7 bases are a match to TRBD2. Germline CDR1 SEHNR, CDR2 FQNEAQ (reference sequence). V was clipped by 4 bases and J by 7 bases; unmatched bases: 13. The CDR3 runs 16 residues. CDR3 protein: CASSSGGTTAGNEQFF. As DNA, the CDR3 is TGTGCCAGCAGCTCTGGTGGGACTACCGCCGGGAATGAGCAGTTCTTC.